A selection of T cell receptor beta chains follows, all from one sample in a study of CD8+ T cells in alopecia areata. Measured with immunoSEQ multiplex PCR; TCRdb has only the in-frame clones, and not every one. The repertoire holds fewer than 250,000 clones, with roughly 40% as singletons. Sequencing was performed on CD4+ T cells sorted from blood, taken between weeks 36 and 40, from a patient treated with tofacitinib. The receptors here all came from a human donor with alopecia areata. Both conserved end residues are part of each CDR3. The D gene is left open where the match is weak. The size of a clone is reported for some rows only, either as once, few or many, or as a class for expanded clones.

size	D	J	V	DNA	CDR3
few	NA	TRBJ1-1	TRBV29-1	TGCAGCGTTGCACGAGGGTTCGCCGCGGGGGACACTGAAGCTTTCTTT	CSVARGFAAGDTEAFF
few	NA	TRBJ1-2	TRBV5-4	TGTGCCAGCAGCTGGGGCGGGCAGCGGGGGGACTATGGCTACACCTTC	CASSWGGQRGDYGYTF
few	NA	TRBJ2-5	TRBV5-1	TGCGCCAGCAGCTTGGGCGGGACAGCACAAGAGACCCAGTACTTC	CASSLGGTAQETQYF
NA	TRBD1	TRBJ1-2	TRBV5-6	TGTGCCAGCAGCTTGTCCGGGTCAGGGGGCCACTATGGCTACACCTTC	CASSLSGSGGHYGYTF
NA	NA	TRBJ2-1	TRBV19	TGTGCCAGTAGTATCTCAGGGCTAGTAAATGAGCAGTTCTTC	CASSISGLVNEQFF
NA	NA	TRBJ2-2	TRBV11-2	TGTGCCAGCGCCGGGGCCCCCCGAGCCGGGGAGCTGTTTTTT	CASAGAPRAGELFF
NA	NA	TRBJ2-1	TRBV20-1	TGCAGTGCTCCTCACAATGAGCAGTTCTTC	CSAPHNEQFF
NA	TRBD1	TRBJ2-7	TRBV5-1	TGCGCCAGCAGCCGACAAGGGACAGACAAATACGAGCAGTACTTC	CASSRQGTDKYEQYF
NA	TRBD2	TRBJ2-5	TRBV5-4	TGTGCCAGCAGCTTGGCGGGAGGAACAAGGGAGACCCAGTACTTC	CASSLAGGTRETQYF
many	TRBD2	TRBJ2-1	TRBV10-3	TGTGCCATCAGGCCTAGCGGAAACTACAATGAGCAGTTCTTC	CAIRPSGNYNEQFF
NA	NA	TRBJ2-3	TRBV18	TGTGCCAGCTCACCACCGGGGGGCACAGATACGCAGTATTTT	CASSPPGGTDTQYF
NA	TRBD2	TRBJ2-7	TRBV7-9	TGTGCCAGCAGCTTAGAATTAGCGGGAAGTGGCTACGAGCAGTACTTC	CASSLELAGSGYEQYF
NA	NA	TRBJ2-7	TRBV30	TGTGCCTGGAGTAACTGGAGATACCGCGAGCAGTACTTC	CAWSNWRYREQYF
NA	NA	TRBJ2-3	TRBV5-4	TGTGCCAGCAGCCCCGAGTCGCGCGCTAGCACAGATACGCAGTATTTT	CASSPESRASTDTQYF
NA	NA	TRBJ2-2	TRBV18	TGTGCCAGCTCACCACTAGGTCGGAGGAACACCGGGGAGCTGTTTTTT	CASSPLGRRNTGELFF
NA	NA	TRBJ2-7	TRBV6-5	TGTGCCAGCAGGAGGTCGGGTCCGAGAAACGAGCAGTACTTC	CASRRSGPRNEQYF
NA	TRBD1	TRBJ2-5	TRBV29-1	TGCAGCGTTGAGTCCAGGGGGCGTGGAGAGACCCAGTACTTC	CSVESRGRGETQYF
NA	NA	TRBJ2-1	TRBV7-9	TGTGCCAGCAGCAGACCCCAGGGGTTCCATGAGCAGTTCTTC	CASSRPQGFHEQFF
few	NA	TRBJ2-5	TRBV7-6	TGTGCCAGCAACCCCGGCTCAGGGTTCCTACAGACCCAGTACTTC	CASNPGSGFLQTQYF
NA	NA	TRBJ1-5	TRBV29-1	TGCAGCGTTGCCAGGGGTGTCGGTCAGCCCCAGCATTTT	CSVARGVGQPQHF
NA	TRBD1	TRBJ2-7	TRBV6-5	TGTGCCAGCAGTCTGGACAGGGTATCGAACGAGCAGTACTTC	CASSLDRVSNEQYF
NA	NA	TRBJ2-1	TRBV5-1	TGCGCCAGCAGCTTGCATAGGGAATTGGCGAATGAGCAGTTCTTC	CASSLHRELANEQFF
NA	NA	TRBJ1-5	TRBV28	TGTGCCAGCAGTAAAGGGACCCAGCATTTT	CASSKGTQHF
few	TRBD2	TRBJ2-7	TRBV10-3	TGTGCCATCAGCAGGACTAGCGATTCCTACGAGCAGTACTTC	CAISRTSDSYEQYF
NA	TRBD1	TRBJ2-7	TRBV19	TGTGCCAGTAGTTGGCGGACAGGGCTGAACGAGCAGTACTTC	CASSWRTGLNEQYF
few	TRBD2	TRBJ2-1	TRBV6-5	TGTGCCAGCAGTTGGATGGGCGGGGGATACAATGAGCAGTTCTTC	CASSWMGGGYNEQFF